This TCR beta chain was retrieved from a study of OX40 agonist ivuxolimab in advanced cancers. Study details: Age averaged around 60 years (range roughly 20 to 90), and around 87% were male. Study-level results: The work left the antigen specificity of expanded peripheral T cells undetermined.

Samples of blood were obtained at baseline, on cycle 4 day 1, and on cycle 7 day 1. Using immunoSEQ multiplex PCR, the repertoire was profiled, and TCRdb retains in-frame clones only, with some absent. The data hold more than 75,000 clones, with approximately 90% observed a single time. Concerning this clone itself: The antigen remains undetermined.

Per the germline V gene, CDR1 is SGHNT and CDR2 is YENEEA. Trimming left V 1 base short and J 0 bases short, with 4 bases between. There are 14 residues in the CDR3. This clonotype originated in an adult with an advanced solid tumor such as melanoma, head and neck, liver or kidney cancer. The chain combines TRBV11-3 with TRBJ1-3; D uncertain. The sequences come from CD4+ or CD8+ T cells sorted from blood, collected in a trial of the OX40 agonist ivuxolimab. DNA of the CDR3: TGTGCCAGCAGCTTAGGGAGCTCTGGAAACACCATATATTTT. Its translation is CASSLGSSGNTIYF.